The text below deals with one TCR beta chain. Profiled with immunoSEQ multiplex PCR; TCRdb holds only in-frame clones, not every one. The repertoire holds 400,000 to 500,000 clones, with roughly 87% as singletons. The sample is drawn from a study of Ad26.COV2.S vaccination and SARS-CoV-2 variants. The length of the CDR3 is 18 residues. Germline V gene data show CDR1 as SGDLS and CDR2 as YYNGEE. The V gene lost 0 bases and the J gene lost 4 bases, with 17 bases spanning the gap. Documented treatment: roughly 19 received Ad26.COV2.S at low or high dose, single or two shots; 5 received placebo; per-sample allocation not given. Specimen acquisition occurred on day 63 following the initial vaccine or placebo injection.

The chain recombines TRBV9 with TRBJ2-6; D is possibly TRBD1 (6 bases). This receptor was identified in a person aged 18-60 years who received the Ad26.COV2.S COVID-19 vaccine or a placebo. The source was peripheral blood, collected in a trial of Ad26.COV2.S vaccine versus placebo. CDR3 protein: CASSVATGQALGANVLTF. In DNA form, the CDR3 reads TGTGCCAGCAGCGTAGCTACAGGGCAGGCTTTAGGGGCCAACGTCCTGACTTTC. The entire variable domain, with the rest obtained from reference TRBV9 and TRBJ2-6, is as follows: DSGVTQTPKHLITATGQRVTLRCSPRSGDLSVYWYQQSLDQGLQFLIQYYNGEERAKGNILERFSAQQFPDLHSELNLSSLELGDSALYFCASSVATGQALGANVLTFGAGSRLTVL.